The following is a T cell receptor beta chain sequence with its context. These data belong to a study of cytomegalovirus exposure and HLA in healthy donors. Turning to the study itself: About 179 million T cells yielded some 120 million unique TCR beta sequences in earlier analysis.

Germline assignment: CDR1 MNHEY and CDR2 SVGAGI. CDR3 length: 14 amino acids. Trimming removed 6 bases at V and 2 bases at J, with 12 bases between. The PCR made use of 60 Vbeta and 13 Jbeta primers. TCRdb's copy holds only in-frame clones and misses some; the assay was immunoSEQ multiplex PCR. In the table there are some 100,000 clones, approximately 80% of which are singletons. The clonotype was recovered from a woman in her late teens or twenties in good health and CMV-seronegative. The chain has TRBV6-5 and TRBJ2-3; maybe TRBD2 (5 bases). Input material: PBMCs. The CDR3 reads CASRSARVTDTQYF. The DNA for the CDR3 is TGTGCCAGCAGATCAGCGCGGGTCACAGATACGCAGTATTTT.